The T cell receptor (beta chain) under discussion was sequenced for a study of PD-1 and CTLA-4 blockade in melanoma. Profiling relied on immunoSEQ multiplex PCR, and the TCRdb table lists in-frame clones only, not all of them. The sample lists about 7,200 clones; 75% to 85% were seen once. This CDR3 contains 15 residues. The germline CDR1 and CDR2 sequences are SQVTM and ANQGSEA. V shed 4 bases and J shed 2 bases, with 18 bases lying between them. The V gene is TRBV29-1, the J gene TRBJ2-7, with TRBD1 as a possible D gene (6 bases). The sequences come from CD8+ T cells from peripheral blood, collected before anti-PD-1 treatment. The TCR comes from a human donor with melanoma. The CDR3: CSVVFIDRLAYEQYF. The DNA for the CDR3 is TGCAGCGTTGTCTTTATCGACAGGTTAGCCTACGAGCAGTACTTC.